These T cell receptor beta chains were read from a single sample in a study of T cell repertoires in cytomegalovirus infection. TCRdb used MiXCR to reprocess the reads, holding one entry per CDR3 protein. The data show around 450,000 distinct CDR3 sequences, with roughly 12% seen just once and roughly 10% held by the top ten. The sequencing sample was made of PBMCs. These receptors were obtained from a human donor in good health (CMV status not recorded). Some clones in this sample may be carry-over from other donors' samples. Each CDR3 is given with its conserved first and last residue. The order of the fields is CDR3 length, V gene, J gene, CDR3 protein.

16	TRBV6-2/TRBV6-3	TRBJ2-7	CASLATDRTLPYEQYF
20	TRBV7-9	TRBJ2-1	CASSSPGTSGISVLYNEQFF
12	TRBV20-1	TRBJ2-7	CSAKGQAYEQYF
15	TRBV19	TRBJ2-1	CASTQDRRIYNEQFF
15	TRBV5-1	TRBJ2-5	CASSFSTGEGETQYF
16	TRBV7-9	TRBJ2-3	CASSRYSGGITDTQYF
18	TRBV3-1	TRBJ2-3	CASSQDPEMTGHRYAVYF
15	TRBV7-2	TRBJ1-5	CASSRDRGLGQPQHF
15	TRBV5-1	TRBJ1-4	CASSLGAAFNEKLFF
16	TRBV12-3/TRBV12-4	TRBJ2-6	CASRPTGGSGANVLTF
14	TRBV19	TRBJ1-6	CASQTGPANSPLHF
16	TRBV28	TRBJ2-1	CASSSPRASGRDEQFF
14	TRBV28	TRBJ2-1	CASSTVSDYNEQFF
13	TRBV10-3	TRBJ2-3	CAFRGQTTDTQYF
12	TRBV5-4	TRBJ1-1	CASGQTGREAFF
15	TRBV19	TRBJ2-1	CASSTGDESYNEQFF
16	TRBV27	TRBJ2-5	CASSLFPGRAEETQYF
15	TRBV5-1	TRBJ2-7	CASSFGTGGSHEQYF
13	TRBV7-3	TRBJ2-7	CASSPGPNGEQYF
14	TRBV14	TRBJ1-1	CASSPFEGITEAFF
16	TRBV5-6	TRBJ2-7	CASSLGGERGYYEQYF
17	TRBV18	TRBJ1-5	CASSPRRGLGSNQPQHF
15	TRBV5-1	TRBJ2-1	CASTPAGGVFNEQFF
16	TRBV24-1	TRBJ2-7	CAISEPSYGRAWEQYF
15	TRBV6-6	TRBJ2-1	CASRDTGSRDNEQFF
14	TRBV12-3/TRBV12-4	TRBJ2-1	CASSPGQGNNEQFF
16	TRBV18	TRBJ1-5	CASSPGSSGGNQPQHF
12	TRBV19	TRBJ1-4	CASSIPAEKLFF
15	TRBV4-1	TRBJ1-2	CASSLFAGTGSDYTF
19	TRBV7-9	TRBJ2-5	CASSLVSSPLWGERETQYF
11	TRBV5-6	TRBJ2-7	CASSLQREQYF
15	TRBV12-3/TRBV12-4	TRBJ2-2	CASSSEALNTGELFF
15	TRBV15	TRBJ1-3	CATSRGKGSGNTIYF
17	TRBV12-5	TRBJ2-1	CASGLPSGRDMVNEQFF
15	TRBV28	TRBJ2-3	CASSRRGGGTDTQYF
17	TRBV7-9	TRBJ1-4	CASSFPRGRITNEKLFF
16	TRBV28	TRBJ2-2	CASSRLVGVNIGELFF
15	TRBV5-1	TRBJ2-2	CASSLSATNTGELFF
14	TRBV20-1	TRBJ2-1	CSAGRASGNNEQFF
16	TRBV6-2/TRBV6-3	TRBJ1-2	CASSYSWQLTNYGYTF
17	TRBV20-1	TRBJ2-1	CSASNSLAGALYNEQFF
13	TRBV7-3	TRBJ2-5	CASSLRGAETQYF
15	TRBV28	TRBJ1-2	CASSLHRGWNYGYTF
16	TRBV29-1	TRBJ1-3	CSVARRLESSGNTIYF
14	TRBV3-1	TRBJ1-1	CASSQYGQGTEAFF
14	TRBV7-6	TRBJ1-5	CASSPLSGNQPQHF
16	TRBV7-3	TRBJ2-2	CASSLGLARNTGELFF
15	TRBV5-4	TRBJ2-7	CASSLSTGKGYEQYF
17	TRBV24-1	TRBJ2-1	CATSGDVGISSYNEQFF
15	TRBV5-4	TRBJ2-5	CASSSGTGREETQYF
15	TRBV15	TRBJ1-1	CATSSYGTGNTEAFF
15	TRBV20-1	TRBJ2-7	CSARGGARSSYEQYF
15	TRBV7-6	TRBJ2-3	CASSLAAQGTDTQYF
17	TRBV19	TRBJ2-2	CASTPLTSGRRTGELFF
14	TRBV28	TRBJ2-5	CASTLLSRGETQYF